This T cell receptor (beta chain) was sequenced in a study of blood T cell repertoires in COVID-19. Looking at the study overall: The study drew acute and convalescent COVID-19 samples from the United States, Italy and Spain. Sample material is recorded as cDNA or gDNA derived from T cells, B-cell-depleted T cells, or PBMCs.

Per the study methods: Counts of nucleated cells, estimated from reference gene primer amplification, were obtained. Profiled with immunoSEQ multiplex PCR; TCRdb holds only in-frame clones, not every one. The DNA was the basis for D and trimming; V, J and clone size are from that table. In the table there are roughly 150,000 clones, 80% to 90% of which are singletons. The CDR3 covers 14 residues. Germline assignment: CDR1 MNHEY and CDR2 SVGEGT. The V end lost 4 bases, the J end lost 3 bases, and 11 bases lay between the germline ends. Input material: peripheral blood. V is TRBV6-2 or TRBV6-3 and J is TRBJ2-3; D is perhaps TRBD2 (5 bases). The sequence came from a woman between 45 and 60 years old with acute or convalescent COVID-19. CDR3 coding DNA: TGTGCCAGCAGTTTTTTGGGAGTTACAGATACGCAGTATTTT. Amino acids: CASSFLGVTDTQYF.